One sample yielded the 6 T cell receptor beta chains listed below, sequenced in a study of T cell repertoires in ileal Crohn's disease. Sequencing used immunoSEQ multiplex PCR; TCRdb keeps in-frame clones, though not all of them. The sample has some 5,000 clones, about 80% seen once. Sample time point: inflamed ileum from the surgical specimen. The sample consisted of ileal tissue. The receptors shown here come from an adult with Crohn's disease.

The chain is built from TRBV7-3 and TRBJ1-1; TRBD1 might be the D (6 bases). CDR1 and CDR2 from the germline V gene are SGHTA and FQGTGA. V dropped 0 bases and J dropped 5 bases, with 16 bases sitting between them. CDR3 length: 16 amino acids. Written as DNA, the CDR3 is TGTGCCAGCAGCTTAACGCCGGGACAAAAACCGACTGAAGCTTTCTTT. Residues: CASSLTPGQKPTEAFF.

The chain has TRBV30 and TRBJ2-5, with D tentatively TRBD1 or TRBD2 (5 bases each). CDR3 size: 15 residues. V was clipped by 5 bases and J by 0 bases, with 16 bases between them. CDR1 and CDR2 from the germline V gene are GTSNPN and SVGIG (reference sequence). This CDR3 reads CAWARGQGNQETQYF. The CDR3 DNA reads TGTGCCTGGGCGAGAGGGCAGGGCAACCAAGAGACCCAGTACTTC.

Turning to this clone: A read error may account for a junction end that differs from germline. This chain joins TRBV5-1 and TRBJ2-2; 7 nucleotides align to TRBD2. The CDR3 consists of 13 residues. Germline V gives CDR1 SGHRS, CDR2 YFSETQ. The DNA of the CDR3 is TGCGCCAGCAGACTAGCGAACGCCGGGGAGCTGTTTTTT. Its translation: CASRLANAGELFF.

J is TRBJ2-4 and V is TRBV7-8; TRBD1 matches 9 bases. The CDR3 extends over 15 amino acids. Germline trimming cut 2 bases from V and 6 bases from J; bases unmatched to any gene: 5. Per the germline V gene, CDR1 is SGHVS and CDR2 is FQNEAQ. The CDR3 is CASSLYRGPGNIQYF. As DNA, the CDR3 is TGTGCCAGCAGCTTATACAGGGGGCCGGGAAACATTCAGTACTTC.

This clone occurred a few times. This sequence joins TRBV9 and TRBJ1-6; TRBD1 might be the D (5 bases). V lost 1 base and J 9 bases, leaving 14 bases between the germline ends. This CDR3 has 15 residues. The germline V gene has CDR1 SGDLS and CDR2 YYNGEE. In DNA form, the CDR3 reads TGTGCCAGCAGCGTATCGTCAGGGTCGATTTCACCCCTCCACTTT. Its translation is CASSVSSGSISPLHF.

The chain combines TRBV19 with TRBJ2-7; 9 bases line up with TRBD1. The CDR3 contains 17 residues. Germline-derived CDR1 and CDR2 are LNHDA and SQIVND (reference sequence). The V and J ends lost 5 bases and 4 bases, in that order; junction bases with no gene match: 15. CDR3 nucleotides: TGTGCCAGTAGTCCTCGGGACAGGGCATCATCTATTTACGAGCAGTACTTC. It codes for CASSPRDRASSIYEQYF.